This T cell receptor (beta chain) was profiled in a study of CD8+ T cells in alopecia areata. Study-wide findings and caveats: It was lesional scalp, especially alopecia totalis/universalis, that showed higher clonality than normal scalp. Mice gave a clearer picture of TCR sharing than patients did, possibly for HLA-related reasons.

Turning to this clone: Its antigen is still unknown.

The sequencing template was cDNA reverse transcribed from extracted RNA. Some clones are missing from TCRdb's copy, which holds only in-frame ones; the method was immunoSEQ multiplex PCR. The table includes some 31,000 clones, 65% to 80% detected once. The germline V gene encodes CDR1 MNHEY and CDR2 SMNVEV (reference sequence). The junction had 2 bases not matched to a gene; V was cut back by 6 bases and J by 1 base. This CDR3 contains 14 residues. Collection of lesional scalp punch biopsies and peripheral blood was performed in alopecia areata patients. T lymphocytes (CD4+ and CD8+) were sorted from PBMCs.

The sample taken for sequencing was NKG2D-low CD8+ T cells sorted from blood. The clonotype comes from a human donor with alopecia areata. The chain uses TRBV27 and TRBJ2-2, with TRBD2 identical over 7 bases. The CDR3 DNA reads as TGTGCCAGCAGCAGCGGGGTGAACACCGGGGAGCTGTTTTTT. This encodes CASSSGVNTGELFF.